These 7 T cell receptor beta chains originate from one sample sequenced in a study of early T cells in non-severe SARS-CoV-2 infection. MiXCR, run by TCRdb on the 5' RACE reads, gives a single entry per CDR3 protein. Of more than 65,000 distinct CDR3 sequences in the sample, about 13% were seen once. The sequencing sample was made of whole blood. The receptors were sampled from an adult who was a healthcare worker with PCR-confirmed SARS-CoV-2 infection or an uninfected control (not recorded which).

V is TRBV20-1 and J is TRBJ2-3; 9 nucleotides agree with TRBD2. This CDR3 spans 14 amino acids. V lost 1 base and J lost 1; bases outside the gene matches: 0. Germline V CDR1 and CDR2: DFQATT, SNEGSKA (reference sequence). The CDR3: CSARGTSGTDTQYF. The CDR3 region has the DNA TGCAGTGCTAGAGGGACTAGCGGCACAGATACGCAGTATTTT.

This clonotype was detected many times. This rearrangement joins TRBV7-8 to TRBJ2-3, with D unclear. The CDR3 extends over 14 amino acids. Germline V gene data show CDR1 as SGHVS and CDR2 as FQNEAQ. V shed 5 bases and J shed 2 bases, with 11 bases lying between them. The CDR3 spells CASSNPPPTDTQYF. The CDR3 DNA is TGTGCCAGCAGCAACCCTCCCCCCACAGATACGCAGTATTTT.

The chain links TRBV7-3 to TRBJ2-1, with D perhaps being TRBD1 or TRBD2 (5 bases each). V was shortened by 5 bases and J by 13 bases, with 18 bases between the two germline ends. CDR3 length: 13 amino acids. Germline V gives CDR1 SGHTA, CDR2 FQGTGA. The CDR3 reads CASSTSRDELQFF. DNA of the CDR3: TGTGCCAGCAGCACATCCCGGGACGAGTTACAGTTCTTC.

CDR3 in amino acids: CASSPSLANEKLFF. For the CDR3, the DNA is TGTGCCAGCAGCCCCAGCCTCGCTAATGAAAAACTGTTTTTT. The chain couples TRBV7-2 to TRBJ1-4; D unresolved. Trimming took 5 bases from V and 3 from J, leaving 10 bases between them. CDR1 SGHTA and CDR2 FQGNSA come from the germline V gene. CDR3 size: 14 residues.

At least ten counts were recorded for this clonotype. The chain joins TRBV7-8 to TRBJ2-1; 12 positions match TRBD2. In germline, CDR1 is SGHVS, CDR2 FQNEAQ. CDR3 size: 14 residues. Trimming took 1 base from V and 9 from J; bases not matched to a gene: 1. The CDR3 reads CASSLGTSGIEQFF. As DNA, the CDR3 is TGTGCCAGCAGCTTAGGGACTAGCGGGATTGAGCAGTTCTTC.

This chain uses TRBV9 with TRBJ2-1, with D perhaps matching TRBD2 (5 bases). The CDR3 totals 17 residues. Germline CDR1 SGDLS, CDR2 YYNGEE. V lost 4 bases and J 0 bases, leaving 17 bases between the germline ends. The chain's CDR3 is CASSKDGGFSSYNEQFF. CDR3 nucleotides: TGTGCCAGCAGCAAAGATGGAGGATTCAGCTCCTACAATGAGCAGTTCTTC.

The chain carries TRBV29-1 and TRBJ2-7, with D tentatively TRBD1 or TRBD2 (5 bases each). V gave up 5 bases and J gave up 2 bases, with 13 bases separating them. Germline V gives CDR1 SQVTM, CDR2 ANQGSEA. This CDR3 region has 13 residues. Here the CDR3 DNA reads TGCAGCGTTTGGGACGCCAGGACCTACGAGCAGTACTTC. Translation: CSVWDARTYEQYF.